Below are 12 T cell receptor beta chains sequenced from a single sample in a study of OX40 agonist ivuxolimab in advanced cancers. Receptor libraries were prepared by the immunoSEQ multiplex PCR assay. Drawn from immuneACCESS, this table holds only the in-frame rearrangements with V and J called that TCRdb kept. Clones are partly lost; checked studies trace under half to an unresolved V gene and leave the rest unexplained. Across this sample there are around 80,000 clones, with about 88% seen only once. The ten top clones hold around 7.8% of the sample. The specimen was CD4+ or CD8+ T cells sorted from blood, collected in a trial of the OX40 agonist ivuxolimab. The receptor set was obtained from an adult with an advanced solid tumor such as melanoma, head and neck, liver or kidney cancer.

The chain carries TRBV29-1 and TRBJ2-5; 7 nucleotides align to TRBD1. The CDR3 is 13 residues long. Per the germline V gene, CDR1 is SQVTM and CDR2 is ANQGSEA. Unmatched junction bases numbered 6, after V lost 7 bases and J lost 1 base. The CDR3 nucleotides read TGCAGCGCCGCTAGGACAGGCCAAGAGACCCAGTACTTC. Translation gives CSAARTGQETQYF.

The chain has TRBV19 and TRBJ1-2; possibly TRBD1 for D (6 bases). Germline CDR1 and CDR2: LNHDA and SQIVND (reference sequence). V gave up 3 bases and J gave up 3 bases, with 11 bases separating them. The CDR3 length is 14 residues. CDR3 sequence (DNA): TGTGCCAGTAGTATGGGACATTCGTACTATGGCTACACCTTC. Its translation: CASSMGHSYYGYTF.

This clone showed up just a few times. The rearrangement joins TRBV13 to TRBJ1-2; 7 bases are a match to TRBD1. Germline-derived CDR1 and CDR2 are PRHDT and FYEKMQ (reference sequence). The CDR3 has 13 residues. Losses at the gene ends were 5 bases for V and 6 bases for J; bases not matched to a gene: 6. This chain's CDR3 is CASSPDRRNGYTF. The CDR3, as DNA: TGTGCCAGCAGCCCGGACAGGAGGAATGGCTACACCTTC. The full variable domain, rest sourced from reference TRBV13 and TRBJ1-2, is AAGVIQSPRHLIKEKRETATLKCYPIPRHDTVYWYQQGPGQDPQFLISFYEKMQSDKGSIPDRFSAQQFSDYHSELNMSSLELGDSALYFCASSPDRRNGYTFGSGTRLTVV.

J is TRBJ1-1 and V is TRBV7-2; no reliable D call. There are 14 residues in the CDR3. V was pared by 0 bases and J by 4 bases, with 9 bases between. CDR1 is SGHTA, CDR2 FQGNSA, per germline. In nucleotides, the CDR3 is TGTGCCAGCAGCTTAGCAAGTGGACCCACTGAAGCTTTCTTT. Protein product: CASSLASGPTEAFF.

This chain joins TRBV5-8 and TRBJ1-2; D ambiguous. V was pared by 0 bases and J by 8 bases, with 11 bases between. Germline V gene lookup returns CDR1 SGHTS and CDR2 YDEGEE. The CDR3 extends over 13 amino acids. Here the CDR3 DNA reads TGTGCCAGCAGCTTGGGTGAGCGCCGGGGCTACACCTTC. Protein: CASSLGERRGYTF.

The chain combines TRBV7-6 with TRBJ2-5; D is perhaps TRBD2 (5 bases). Trimming pared 4 bases from V and 5 bases from J, leaving 8 bases between. CDR1 and CDR2 from the germline V gene are SGHVS and FNYEAQ. This CDR3 has 12 amino acids. In nucleotides, the CDR3 is TGTGCCAGCAGCTCATGGAGGGAGACCCAGTACTTC. Translated, it gives CASSSWRETQYF. The variable domain in full, completed from reference TRBV7-6 and TRBJ2-5, reads GAGVSQSPRYKVTKRGQDVALRCDPISGHVSLYWYRQALGQGPEFLTYFNYEAQQDKSGLPNDRFSAERPEGSISTLTIQRTEQRDSAMYRCASSSWRETQYFGPGTRLLVL.

The chain is built from TRBV7-6 and TRBJ2-1; the match to TRBD2 covers 7 bases. This CDR3 has 15 amino acids. Germline CDR1 reads SGHVS; CDR2 reads FNYEAQ. With 2 bases clipped from V and 8 bases from J, the junction kept 9 bases outside the gene matches. The CDR3 coding sequence is TGTGCCAGCAGCTTACGATTCGGACTAGAGGATGAGCAGTTCTTC. This encodes CASSLRFGLEDEQFF.

The chain carries TRBV6-5 and TRBJ2-7; no definite D call. In germline, CDR1 is MNHEY, CDR2 SVGAGI. This CDR3 has 14 amino acids. Deletions cut 6 bases from V and 0 bases from J, with 12 bases between. The CDR3 here is CASRGVTYSYEQYF. The CDR3 nucleotides read TGTGCCAGCAGAGGCGTGACTTACTCCTACGAGCAGTACTTC.

V gene TRBV5-1 combines with J gene TRBJ2-7, with 13 bases that match TRBD2. The germline V gene encodes CDR1 SGHRS and CDR2 YFSETQ. The CDR3 is made up of 15 amino acids. V gave up 5 bases and J gave up 2 bases; unmatched junction bases: 4. The CDR3 DNA reads TGCGCCAGCAGGCCTGGGACTAGCGGGACCTACGAGCAGTACTTC. Its translation: CASRPGTSGTYEQYF. The entire variable domain, with the rest obtained from reference TRBV5-1 and TRBJ2-7, is as follows: KAGVTQTPRYLIKTRGQQVTLSCSPISGHRSVSWYQQTPGQGLQFLFEYFSETQRNKGNFPGRFSGRQFSNSRSEMNVSTLELGDSALYLCASRPGTSGTYEQYFGPGTRLTVT.

The rearrangement uses TRBV16 and TRBJ2-1; 9 nucleotides agree with TRBD1. The CDR3 loop spans 16 amino acids. Germline V gene sequence: CDR1 KGHSY, CDR2 FQNENV. V lost 1 base and J lost 4; bases outside the gene matches: 5. The CDR3 loop is CASSQWGTGRYNEQFF. DNA of the CDR3: TGTGCCAGCAGCCAATGGGGGACAGGGCGGTACAATGAGCAGTTCTTC.

This clone was seen a single time. The genes are TRBV7-6 and TRBJ2-7; the match to TRBD1 covers 9 bases. CDR1 and CDR2 from the germline V gene are SGHVS and FNYEAQ. The length of the CDR3 is 19 residues. The V segment lost 5 bases and the J segment 2 bases; nucleotides outside the gene matches: 19. The DNA of the CDR3 is TGTGCCAGCAGCACTCCGGACAGGGGCAGAATAGGTGGTGCCTACGAGCAGTACTTC. Encoded protein: CASSTPDRGRIGGAYEQYF.

V usage is TRBV5-1 and J usage is TRBJ2-7; D is perhaps TRBD2 (7 bases). Germline values: CDR1 SGHRS, CDR2 YFSETQ. The CDR3 consists of 15 residues. V lost 5 bases, J lost 2 bases, and 17 bases lay in between. CDR3 residues: CASRNRGGIPYEQYF. The CDR3 region has the DNA TGCGCCAGCAGGAATAGGGGGGGTATTCCCTACGAGCAGTACTTC.